This passage covers 18 T cell receptor beta chains from one sample sequenced in a study of blood T cells in healthy people across ages. It was with a sample-barcoded 5' primer and a J-beta primer mix that a second PCR of roughly 6 to 12 cycles was run. TCRdb reanalysed the 5' RACE reads using MiXCR and keeps one entry per CDR3 protein. The table has hundreds of thousands of distinct CDR3 sequences, about 51% seen once. The sample taken for sequencing was blood. These receptors were taken from a woman older than 75 in good health.

This chain connects TRBV4-1 to TRBJ2-1; D uncertain. The CDR3 is 17 amino acids. Trimming left V 5 bases short and J 4 bases short, with 21 bases between. Germline CDR1 and CDR2: MGHRA and YSYEKL. CDR3 amino acids: CASSLNTRAADYNEQFF. CDR3 nucleotides: TGCGCCAGCAGCTTAAACACCCGGGCCGCGGATTACAATGAGCAGTTCTTC.

This chain uses TRBV12-3 or TRBV12-4 with TRBJ2-4; D unclear. Trimming took 8 bases from V and 15 from J, leaving 23 bases between them. This CDR3 contains 13 residues. The DNA for the CDR3 is TGTGCCAGCTCGATTTTAGCCAAAAACAGTCGGTACTTC. Translation: CASSILAKNSRYF.

This clonotype came up a few times. The chain is built from TRBV14 and TRBJ2-1; D is unresolved. Trimming left V 1 base short and J 0 bases short, with 13 bases between. Germline assignment: CDR1 SGHDN and CDR2 FVKESK. There are 17 residues in the CDR3. The CDR3 loop reads CASSQAQGALSYNEQFF. The CDR3 DNA is TGTGCCAGCAGCCAAGCCCAAGGTGCCCTCTCCTACAATGAGCAGTTCTTC.

There are a few counts of this clonotype. V is TRBV7-3 and J is TRBJ1-5, with a possible D match to TRBD1 (6 bases). This CDR3 is 17 amino acids long. The V gene's germline CDR1 is SGHTA and CDR2 FQGTGA. DNA for the CDR3: TGTGCTATCCCTGGGGGGGCCAAATGCCCCTTATATCAGCCCCAGCATTTT. Translated: CAIPGGAKCPLYQPQHF.

The chain joins TRBV7-2 to TRBJ1-2; the D is unclear. Trimming stripped 5 bases from V and 3 bases from J, with 19 bases between. CDR3 length: 16 amino acids. Germline loops: CDR1 SGHTA, CDR2 FQGNSA. The DNA of the CDR3 is TGTGCCAGCAGCCATACGGCGATGGGTTTAGACTATGGCTACACCTTC. It codes for CASSHTAMGLDYGYTF.

This chain links TRBV27 with TRBJ2-1; the D gene is possibly TRBD1 (6 bases). Germline CDR1 and CDR2: MNHEY and SMNVEV (reference sequence). V was cut by 5 bases and J by 5 bases, with 16 bases left in between. CDR3 length: 15 residues. CDR3 DNA: TGTGCCAGCAGTCTAGGGACCACAGGGAACAATGAGCAGTTCTTC. It is translated as CASSLGTTGNNEQFF.

CDR3 residues: CASSSDRGRVNEQFF. The CDR3 DNA is TGCGCCAGCAGCTCGGACAGGGGGCGAGTCAATGAGCAGTTCTTC. The chain carries TRBV5-1 and TRBJ2-1, with 11 bases identical to TRBD1. Unmatched junction bases numbered 5, after V lost 3 bases and J lost 6 bases. Germline CDR1 and CDR2: SGHRS and YFSETQ. This CDR3 spans 15 amino acids.

With respect to this clonotype: One base away lies a much larger clone, so this may be a sequencing read error. The rearrangement links TRBV29-1 to TRBJ2-7, with D uncertain. Germline V CDR1 and CDR2: SQVTM, ANQGSEA. The CDR3 has 11 amino acids. Trimming left V 4 bases short and J 6 bases short, with 10 bases between. The CDR3: CSVAGLCEQYF. The CDR3, as DNA: TGCAGCGTTGCCGGCCTCTGCGAGCAGTACTTC.

In regard to this clonotype: At one boundary the junction diverges from the germline segment, which might be a read error. V and J are TRBV5-5 and TRBJ1-6; D perhaps matches TRBD1 (5 bases). CDR3 length: 15 amino acids. The V gene's germline CDR1 is SGHKS and CDR2 YYEKEE (reference sequence). CDR3 nucleotide sequence: TGTACCATCAATCCGGACGTGGGGCGGAATTCACCCCACCACTTT. Translating it yields CTINPDVGRNSPHHF.

This clonotype was seen more than once but under ten times. The chain carries TRBV3-1 and TRBJ1-2, with unresolved D. The germline V gene has CDR1 LGHDT and CDR2 YNNKEL (reference sequence). The CDR3 contains 15 residues. Between the trimmed V and J ends, which lost 2 bases and 8 bases, there was a span of 18 bases. The CDR3 region has the DNA TGTGCCAGCAGCCAATTACCGGAGGCTCGCGGAGGCTACACCTTC. Translation: CASSQLPEARGGYTF.

At least ten counts were recorded for this clonotype. The chain employs TRBV20-1 and TRBJ2-3, with D possibly matching TRBD1 (5 bases). V was shortened by 6 bases and J by 0 bases, with 16 bases between the two germline ends. Germline V gives CDR1 DFQATT, CDR2 SNEGSKA (reference sequence). The CDR3 totals 15 residues. CDR3 nucleotides: TGCAGTGCCCCCCCTGGCAGGGTGAGCACAGATACGCAGTATTTT. Its translation is CSAPPGRVSTDTQYF.

The chain has TRBV6-6 and TRBJ2-3; 9 nucleotides line up with TRBD2. CDR3 length: 14 amino acids. The J segment lost 0 bases and the V segment lost 11 bases, leaving 6 bases of the junction unmatched. The germline V gene has CDR1 MNHNY and CDR2 SVGAGI (reference sequence). The CDR3 is CAGRAGGSTDTQYF. CDR3 bases: TGTGCCGGACGGGCGGGAGGGAGCACAGATACGCAGTATTTT.

CDR3 loop: CAVMNSAEAKNIQYF. The CDR3 nucleotides are TGTGCCGTGATGAACAGCGCTGAAGCCAAAAACATTCAGTACTTC. The J gene is TRBJ2-4, the V gene TRBV15; D gene unclear. V lost 11 bases and J lost 0, with 17 bases in between. The CDR3 consists of 15 residues. Germline CDR1 and CDR2: LNHNV and YYDKDF (reference sequence).

The J gene is TRBJ1-5, the V gene TRBV3-1; unclear D gene. V was cut by 1 base and J by 9 bases, with 10 bases left in between. The germline V gene encodes CDR1 LGHDT and CDR2 YNNKEL (reference sequence). This CDR3 has 13 amino acids. The CDR3 sequence is CASSQASKGPQHF. Written as DNA, the CDR3 is TGTGCCAGCAGCCAAGCATCGAAGGGGCCCCAGCATTTT.

The chain couples TRBV12-3 or TRBV12-4 to TRBJ2-7, with D perhaps TRBD1 or TRBD2 (5 bases each). Judging by the DNA end, TRBJ2-5 fits better; the J call may be wrong. The CDR3 covers 14 residues. CDR3 residues: CASSMLGPQQTQYF. CDR3 coding DNA: TGTGCCAGCAGTATGCTGGGACCGCAACAGACCCAGTACTTC.

The chain uses TRBV12-3 or TRBV12-4 and TRBJ2-1; 13 nucleotides agree with TRBD2. The CDR3 is 15 amino acids. V was clipped by 6 bases and J by 14 bases; unmatched bases: 13. CDR3: CASSPTSGRAKRKFF. CDR3 in DNA: TGTGCCAGCAGCCCCACTAGCGGGAGGGCAAAAAGGAAGTTCTTC.

This chain links TRBV6-2 or TRBV6-3 with TRBJ2-7; D is undetermined. Germline V CDR1 and CDR2: MNHEY, SVGEGT. The length of the CDR3 is 15 residues. V was pared by 0 bases and J by 1 base, with 10 bases between. The CDR3 bases are TGTGCCAGCAGTTACTCGTTAGTTCGATCCTACGAGCAGTACTTC. Amino acid sequence: CASSYSLVRSYEQYF.

The table lists this clonotype with a few counts. The chain is built from TRBV7-2 and TRBJ1-5, with 7 positions matching TRBD1. This CDR3 region has 16 residues. V was pared by 1 base and J by 7 bases, with 10 bases of the junction left unmatched. In germline, CDR1 is SGHTA, CDR2 FQGNSA. Written as DNA, the CDR3 is TGTGCCAGCAGCTTAGAGGACAGGCCCCTCGGGCAGCCCCAGCATTTT. Protein: CASSLEDRPLGQPQHF.